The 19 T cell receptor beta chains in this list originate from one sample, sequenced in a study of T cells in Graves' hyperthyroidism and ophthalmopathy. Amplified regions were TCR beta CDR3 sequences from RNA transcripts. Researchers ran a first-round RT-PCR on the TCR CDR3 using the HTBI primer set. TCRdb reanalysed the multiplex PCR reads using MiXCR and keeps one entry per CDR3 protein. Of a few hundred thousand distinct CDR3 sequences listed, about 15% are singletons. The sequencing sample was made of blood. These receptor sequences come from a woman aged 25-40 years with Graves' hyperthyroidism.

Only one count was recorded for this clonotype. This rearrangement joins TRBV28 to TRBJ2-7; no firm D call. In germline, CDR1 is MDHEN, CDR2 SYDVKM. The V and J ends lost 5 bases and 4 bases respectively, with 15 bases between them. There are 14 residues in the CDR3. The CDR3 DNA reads TGTGCCAGCAGTCCCATGCATGGCAGATACGAGCAGTACTTC. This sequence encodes CASSPMHGRYEQYF.

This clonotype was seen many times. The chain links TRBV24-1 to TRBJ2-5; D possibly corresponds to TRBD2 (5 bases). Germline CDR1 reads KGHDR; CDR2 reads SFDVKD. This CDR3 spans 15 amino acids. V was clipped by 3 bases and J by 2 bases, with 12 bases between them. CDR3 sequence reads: CATSDPAAVQETQYF. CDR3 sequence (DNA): TGTGCCACCAGTGATCCAGCGGCGGTTCAAGAGACCCAGTACTTC.

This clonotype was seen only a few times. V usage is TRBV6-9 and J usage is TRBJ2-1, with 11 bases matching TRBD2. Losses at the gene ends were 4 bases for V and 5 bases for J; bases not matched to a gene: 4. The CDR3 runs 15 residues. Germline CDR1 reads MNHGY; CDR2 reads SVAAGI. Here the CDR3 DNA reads TGTGCCAGCAGTTGGGGGACTAGCGGCGACAATGAGCAGTTCTTC. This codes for CASSWGTSGDNEQFF.

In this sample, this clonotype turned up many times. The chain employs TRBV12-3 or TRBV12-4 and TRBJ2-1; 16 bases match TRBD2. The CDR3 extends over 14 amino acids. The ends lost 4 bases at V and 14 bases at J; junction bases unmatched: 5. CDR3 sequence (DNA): TGTGCCAGCAGTTCTGGGACTAGCGGGAGGGCCGAGTTCTTC. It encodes CASSSGTSGRAEFF.

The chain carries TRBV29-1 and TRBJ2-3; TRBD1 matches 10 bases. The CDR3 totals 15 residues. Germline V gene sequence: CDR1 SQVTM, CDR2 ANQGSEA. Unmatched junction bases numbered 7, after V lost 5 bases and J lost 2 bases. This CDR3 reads CSVQPGQGTTDTQYF. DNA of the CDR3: TGCAGCGTTCAACCGGGACAGGGGACCACAGATACGCAGTATTTT.

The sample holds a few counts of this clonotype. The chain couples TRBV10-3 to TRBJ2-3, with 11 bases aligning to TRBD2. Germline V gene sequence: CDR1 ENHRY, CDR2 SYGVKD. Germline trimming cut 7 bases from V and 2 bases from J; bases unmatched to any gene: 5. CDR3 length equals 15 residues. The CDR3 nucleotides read TGTGCCATCAAGGCGACTAGCGGGATCACAGATACGCAGTATTTT. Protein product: CAIKATSGITDTQYF.

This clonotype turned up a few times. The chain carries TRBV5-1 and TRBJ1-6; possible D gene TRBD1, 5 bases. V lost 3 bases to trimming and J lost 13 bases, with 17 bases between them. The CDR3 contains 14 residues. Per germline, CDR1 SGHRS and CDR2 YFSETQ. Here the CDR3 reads CASSYGTESWPLHF. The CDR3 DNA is TGCGCCAGCAGCTACGGGACGGAGAGTTGGCCCCTCCACTTT.

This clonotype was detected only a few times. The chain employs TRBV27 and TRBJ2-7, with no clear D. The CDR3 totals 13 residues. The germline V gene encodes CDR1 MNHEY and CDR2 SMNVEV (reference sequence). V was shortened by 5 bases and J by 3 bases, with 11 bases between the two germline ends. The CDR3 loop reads CASSLLRHYEQYF. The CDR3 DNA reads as TGTGCCAGCAGTCTCCTCCGACACTACGAGCAGTACTTC.

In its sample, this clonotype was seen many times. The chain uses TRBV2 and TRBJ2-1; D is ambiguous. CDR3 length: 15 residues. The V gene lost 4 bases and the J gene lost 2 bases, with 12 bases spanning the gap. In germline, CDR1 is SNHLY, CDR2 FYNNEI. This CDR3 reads CASSVERVPYNEQFF. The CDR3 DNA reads TGTGCCAGCAGTGTTGAACGGGTTCCCTACAATGAGCAGTTCTTC.

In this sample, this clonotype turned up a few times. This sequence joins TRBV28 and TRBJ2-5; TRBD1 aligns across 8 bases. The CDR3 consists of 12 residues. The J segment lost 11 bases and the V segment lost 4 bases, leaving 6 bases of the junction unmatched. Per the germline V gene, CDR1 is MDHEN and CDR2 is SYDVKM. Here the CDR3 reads CASSWRTGSQYF. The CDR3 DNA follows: TGTGCCAGCAGTTGGAGGACAGGGTCTCAGTACTTC.

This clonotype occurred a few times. CDR3 protein: CASSSHAGYEQYF. CDR3 coding DNA: TGTGCCAGCAGCTCCCACGCCGGGTACGAGCAGTACTTC. The chain employs TRBV3-1 and TRBJ2-7; D is undetermined. The CDR3 extends over 13 amino acids. V dropped 5 bases and J dropped 4 bases, with 12 bases sitting between them. Looked up from germline, CDR1 is LGHDT and CDR2 is YNNKEL (reference sequence).

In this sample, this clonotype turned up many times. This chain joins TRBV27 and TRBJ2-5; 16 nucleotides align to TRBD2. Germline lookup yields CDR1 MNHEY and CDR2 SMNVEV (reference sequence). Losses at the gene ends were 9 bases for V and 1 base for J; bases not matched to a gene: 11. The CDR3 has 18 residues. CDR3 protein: CARGLAGGPVPPQETQYF. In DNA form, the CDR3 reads TGTGCCAGGGGACTAGCGGGAGGGCCGGTCCCCCCCCAAGAGACCCAGTACTTC.

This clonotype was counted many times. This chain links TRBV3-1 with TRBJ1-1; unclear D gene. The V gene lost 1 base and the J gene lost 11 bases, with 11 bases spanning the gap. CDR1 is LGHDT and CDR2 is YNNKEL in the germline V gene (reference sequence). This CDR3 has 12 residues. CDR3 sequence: CASSQGARWAFF. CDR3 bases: TGTGCCAGCAGCCAAGGTGCACGTTGGGCTTTCTTT.

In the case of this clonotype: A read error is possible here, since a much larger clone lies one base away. The CDR3 spells CASRDLAYQQYF. CDR3 in DNA: TGTGCCAGCAGGGATCTAGCTTACCAGCAGTACTTC. The gene calls are TRBV6-1 and TRBJ2-7; TRBD2 might be the D (5 bases). V was cut by 6 bases and J by 8 bases, with 14 bases left in between. The germline gives CDR1 MNHNS, CDR2 SASEGT. There are 12 residues in the CDR3.

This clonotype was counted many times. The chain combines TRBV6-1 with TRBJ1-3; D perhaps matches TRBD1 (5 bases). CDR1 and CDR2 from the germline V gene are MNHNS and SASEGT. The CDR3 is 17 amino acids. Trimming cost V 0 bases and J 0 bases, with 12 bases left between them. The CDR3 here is CASSEAMGLISGNTIYF. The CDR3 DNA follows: TGTGCCAGCAGTGAAGCAATGGGACTGATCTCTGGAAACACCATATATTTT.

The CDR3 here is CASSLLFGLAVNEQFF. Written as DNA, the CDR3 is TGTGCCAGCAGTTTATTATTCGGACTAGCGGTTAATGAGCAGTTCTTC. This rearrangement joins TRBV27 to TRBJ2-1; 10 bases fit TRBD2. V trimming: 1 base; J trimming: 7 bases; junction bases outside the gene matches: 7. The CDR3 sequence is 16 residues long. CDR1 and CDR2 from the germline V gene are MNHEY and SMNVEV (reference sequence).

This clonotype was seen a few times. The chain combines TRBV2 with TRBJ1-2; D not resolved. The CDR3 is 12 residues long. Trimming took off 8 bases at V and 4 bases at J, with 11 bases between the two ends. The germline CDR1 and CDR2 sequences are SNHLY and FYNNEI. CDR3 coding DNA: TGTGCCAGCGTGGGAGGGAGCTATGGCTACACCTTC. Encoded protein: CASVGGSYGYTF.

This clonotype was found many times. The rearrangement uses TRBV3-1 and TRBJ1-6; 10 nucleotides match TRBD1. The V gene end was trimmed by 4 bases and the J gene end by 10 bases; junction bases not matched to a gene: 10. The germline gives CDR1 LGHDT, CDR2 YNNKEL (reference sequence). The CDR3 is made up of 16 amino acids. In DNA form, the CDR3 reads TGTGCCAGCAGCCCATACCGGGACAGGGGAAGATCACCCCTCCACTTT. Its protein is CASSPYRDRGRSPLHF.

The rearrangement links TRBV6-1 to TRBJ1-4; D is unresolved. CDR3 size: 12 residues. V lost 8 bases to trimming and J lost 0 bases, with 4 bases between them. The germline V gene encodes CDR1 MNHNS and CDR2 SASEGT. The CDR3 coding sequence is TGTGCCAGCGGGACAACTAATGAAAAACTGTTTTTT. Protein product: CASGTTNEKLFF.